Reported below is one T cell receptor (beta chain). The method was immunoSEQ multiplex PCR; TCRdb's version includes in-frame clones alone and lacks a portion of them. Among over 30,000 clones listed, around 82% were seen once. This sample was included in a study of OX40 agonist ivuxolimab in advanced cancers. From germline, CDR1 is SGHRS and CDR2 YFSETQ. The CDR3 is made up of 13 amino acids. V gave up 1 base and J gave up 6 bases, with 10 bases separating them. This sequence joins TRBV5-1 and TRBJ1-2; D remains ambiguous. This sequence was found in an adult with an advanced solid tumor such as melanoma, head and neck, liver or kidney cancer. This material consisted of CD4+ or CD8+ T cells sorted from blood, taken in a trial of the OX40 agonist ivuxolimab. This chain's CDR3 is CASSLSEGDGYTF. CDR3 DNA: TGCGCCAGCAGCTTGTCTGAGGGAGATGGCTACACCTTC.